This TCR beta chain comes out of a study of blood T cell repertoires in COVID-19. About the research overall: The cDNA or gDNA used as material had been derived from T cells, B-cell-depleted T cells, or PBMCs.

Sequencing was performed with immunoSEQ multiplex PCR; in TCRdb, only in-frame clones are kept and a portion is missing. The table records more than 200,000 clones, about 90% of them present only once. The germline gives CDR1 LGHDT, CDR2 YNNKEL (reference sequence). This CDR3 contains 12 residues. Deletions cut 1 base from V and 3 bases from J, with 4 bases between. Participant reports of clinical history set cohort assignment. This rearrangement joins TRBV3-1 (or the pseudogene TRBV3-2) to TRBJ2-7; D gene uncertain. Sample: PBMCs or T cells enriched from blood (not recorded which). The TCR sequence derives from a woman in her 30s with acute COVID-19. The CDR3 region has the DNA TGTGCCAGCAGCCAAGTTCTCTACGAGCAGTACTTC. This encodes CASSQVLYEQYF.